Below, 32 T cell receptor beta chains from the same sample are listed, as sequenced in a study of OX40 agonist ivuxolimab in advanced cancers. Here immunoSEQ multiplex PCR was the method, and the copy in TCRdb shows in-frame clones only, minus some. The sample has tens of thousands of clones, over 70% seen once; the top ten hold about 5.5%. This specimen was CD4+ or CD8+ T cells sorted from blood, taken in a trial of the OX40 agonist ivuxolimab. Receptors were obtained from an adult with an advanced solid tumor such as melanoma, head and neck, liver or kidney cancer.

The chain links TRBV28 to TRBJ1-2; D gene uncertain. V was trimmed by 4 bases and J by 8 bases, leaving 14 bases between them. Per the germline V gene, CDR1 is MDHEN and CDR2 is SYDVKM. CDR3 size: 13 residues. The CDR3 DNA is TGTGCCAGCAGTTCTCAACCAATGAGGGGCTACACCTTC. Encoded protein: CASSSQPMRGYTF.

This chain uses TRBV6-1 with TRBJ1-5; TRBD1 aligns across 10 bases. The V gene end was trimmed by 3 bases and the J gene end by 2 bases; junction bases not matched to a gene: 7. The CDR3 loop spans 17 amino acids. Per germline, CDR1 MNHNS and CDR2 SASEGT. CDR3 DNA sequence: TGTGCCAGCAGTGACGCTCAAGGGACAGGGGGCAATCAGCCCCAGCATTTT. It is translated as CASSDAQGTGGNQPQHF.

The J gene is TRBJ2-2, the V gene TRBV25-1, with D possibly TRBD1 on 6 matching bases. The CDR3 sequence is 15 residues long. The germline V and J ends were trimmed by 4 bases and 6 bases, with 15 bases remaining between them. The germline V gene encodes CDR1 MGHDK and CDR2 SYGVNS. CDR3 sequence: CASSGLTGYPGELFF. The CDR3 region has the DNA TGTGCCAGCAGTGGACTTACAGGGTATCCCGGGGAGCTGTTTTTT.

The rearrangement uses TRBV7-8 and TRBJ2-3, with 9 positions matching TRBD1. After removal of 5 bases from V and 11 bases from J, the junction contained 17 bases not matched to a gene. The CDR3 covers 16 residues. CDR1 is SGHVS, CDR2 FQNEAQ, per germline. This chain's CDR3 is CASSPQGAPPPREQYF. The DNA of the CDR3 is TGTGCCAGCAGCCCACAGGGGGCACCCCCCCCACGTGAGCAGTATTTT.

This clone was seen repeatedly, ten times or more. V usage is TRBV27 and J usage is TRBJ2-1; no clear D. Looked up from germline, CDR1 is MNHEY and CDR2 is SMNVEV (reference sequence). The CDR3 has 14 residues. V lost 4 bases and J lost 9, with 16 bases in between. CDR3 coding DNA: TGTGCCAGCAGTTCCTATGCTGGCGAGGTTGAGCAGTTCTTC. Protein sequence: CASSSYAGEVEQFF.

The CDR3, as DNA: TGTGCCAGCAGCCAAGGCTTAAGGGGGACTGGAAACACCATATATTTT. Translated: CASSQGLRGTGNTIYF. The rearrangement uses TRBV5-6 and TRBJ1-3, with D possibly matching TRBD1 (6 bases). The CDR3 covers 16 residues. Germline values: CDR1 SGHDT, CDR2 YYEEEE. The V end was cut by 4 bases, the J end by 2 bases, with 16 bases between.

This clone was counted only a few times. The V call is TRBV2, the J call TRBJ1-2; 8 positions match TRBD1. The CDR3 is 15 residues long. The junction had 11 bases not matched to a gene; V was cut back by 5 bases and J by 6 bases. The germline gives CDR1 SNHLY, CDR2 FYNNEI. The CDR3 here is CASSIRPQGANGYTF. As DNA, the CDR3 is TGTGCCAGCAGTATACGACCGCAGGGGGCAAATGGCTACACCTTC.

V and J are TRBV28 and TRBJ2-5, with D tentatively TRBD2 (5 bases). The assigned J gene may be wrong: the sequence end matches TRBJ2-7 better. Germline lookup yields CDR1 MDHEN and CDR2 SYDVKM. This CDR3 is 11 amino acids long. CDR3 sequence reads: CASLLGDEQYF. The DNA of the CDR3 is TGTGCCAGCCTCCTCGGGGACGAGCAGTACTTC.

The V and J genes are TRBV2 and TRBJ1-2; D gene unclear. Trimming took 2 bases from V and 8 from J, leaving 12 bases between them. The germline CDR1 and CDR2 sequences are SNHLY and FYNNEI. The CDR3 length is 13 residues. CDR3 residues: CASSELQRKGYTF. The DNA for the CDR3 is TGTGCCAGCAGTGAACTACAGAGGAAGGGCTACACCTTC.

The chain recombines TRBV4-3 with TRBJ2-3, with no clear D. Trimming took off 0 bases at V and 0 bases at J, with 4 bases between the two ends. CDR1 is LGHNA and CDR2 is YSLEER in the germline V gene. The CDR3 totals 14 residues. CDR3 coding DNA: TGCGCCAGCAGCCAAGATTACAGCACAGATACGCAGTATTTT. The encoded protein is CASSQDYSTDTQYF.

The rearrangement joins TRBV6-1 to TRBJ1-5; TRBD1 agrees at 7 bases. This CDR3 region has 15 residues. V was pared by 6 bases and J by 2 bases, with 7 bases of the junction left unmatched. Germline V gene data show CDR1 as MNHNS and CDR2 as SASEGT. CDR3: CASRATGARNQPQHF. In nucleotides, the CDR3 is TGTGCCAGCAGAGCTACAGGGGCGCGCAATCAGCCCCAGCATTTT.

V gene TRBV11-2 combines with J gene TRBJ2-3; D is ambiguous. CDR1 is SGHAT and CDR2 is FQNNGV in the germline V gene. This CDR3 is built from 13 residues. Trimming removed 6 bases from V and 6 bases from J, with 13 bases in between. The CDR3: CASSISVGDTQYF. The CDR3 DNA follows: TGTGCCAGCAGTATCTCAGTGGGGGATACGCAGTATTTT.

The V gene is TRBV4-1, the J gene TRBJ2-1, with 12 nucleotides matching TRBD2. The V segment lost 4 bases and the J segment 6 bases; nucleotides outside the gene matches: 7. There are 16 residues in the CDR3. Per the germline V gene, CDR1 is MGHRA and CDR2 is YSYEKL. CDR3 bases: TGCGCCAGCAGCCTTACAGGACTAGCGGGAAGCAATGAGCAGTTCTTC. Amino acid sequence: CASSLTGLAGSNEQFF.

This CDR3 is CASSLSRTSGIHNEQFF. Written as DNA, the CDR3 is TGTGCCAGCAGCTTATCTAGGACTAGCGGGATCCACAATGAGCAGTTCTTC. The gene calls are TRBV7-3 and TRBJ2-1; 12 nucleotides line up with TRBD2. V gave up 2 bases and J gave up 5 bases; unmatched junction bases: 7. Per the germline V gene, CDR1 is SGHTA and CDR2 is FQGTGA. The CDR3 loop spans 17 amino acids.

This clone has a single count. This chain links TRBV2 with TRBJ1-5; D unclear. The CDR3 extends over 15 amino acids. The germline V gene encodes CDR1 SNHLY and CDR2 FYNNEI. Deletions cut 3 bases from V and 1 base from J, with 10 bases between. DNA of the CDR3: TGTGCCAGCAGTGATGAGCGGCACAGCAATCAGCCCCAGCATTTT. Translation: CASSDERHSNQPQHF. Using reference TRBV2 and TRBJ1-5 for the parts outside the CDR3, the full variable domain is EPEVTQTPSHQVTQMGQEVILRCVPISNHLYFYWYRQILGQKVEFLVSFYNNEISEKSEIFDDQFSVERPDGSNFTLKIRSTKLEDSAMYFCASSDERHSNQPQHFGDGTRLSIL.

This chain links TRBV10-3 with TRBJ1-1; D uncertain. Germline V CDR1 and CDR2: ENHRY, SYGVKD. The CDR3 totals 14 residues. With 0 bases removed from V and 4 bases from J, the gap between germline ends came to 9 bases. Here the CDR3 DNA reads TGTGCCATCAGTGAGTCGAGCGGAGGCACTGAAGCTTTCTTT. This encodes CAISESSGGTEAFF.

This clone was detected a few times. This chain uses TRBV4-1 with TRBJ1-2; a weak D match, TRBD1 (5 bases). The germline gives CDR1 MGHRA, CDR2 YSYEKL. The CDR3 loop spans 16 amino acids. The V gene lost 4 bases and the J gene lost 4 bases, with 19 bases spanning the gap. CDR3 sequence reads: CASSRTVMGESYGYTF. The CDR3 DNA follows: TGCGCCAGCAGCCGCACCGTGATGGGGGAGAGCTATGGCTACACCTTC.

V usage is TRBV6-6 and J usage is TRBJ2-3; TRBD1 matches at 11 bases. V gave up 2 bases and J gave up 4 bases; unmatched junction bases: 5. The CDR3 sequence is 16 residues long. Germline V CDR1 and CDR2: MNHNY, SVGAGI (reference sequence). The CDR3, as DNA: TGTGCCAGCAGTTACGGACAGGGGGCGACAGCAGATACGCAGTATTTT. It translates to CASSYGQGATADTQYF.

V usage is TRBV5-6 and J usage is TRBJ2-5, with D tentatively TRBD1 (6 bases). Trimming stripped 0 bases from V and 3 bases from J, with 9 bases between. The CDR3 runs 14 residues. Germline CDR1 SGHDT, CDR2 YYEEEE. DNA for the CDR3: TGTGCCAGCAGCTTGGGACAGGTTAAAGAGACCCAGTACTTC. Translation: CASSLGQVKETQYF.

This clone occurred once. J is TRBJ2-5 and V is TRBV5-5, with D perhaps TRBD1 or TRBD2 (5 bases each). The CDR3 extends over 15 amino acids. Trimming removed 0 bases from V and 2 bases from J, with 11 bases in between. Germline CDR1 reads SGHKS; CDR2 reads YYEKEE (reference sequence). For the CDR3, the DNA is TGTGCCAGCAGCTTGGCTGGGGGTGGGCAAGAGACCCAGTACTTC. Encoded protein: CASSLAGGGQETQYF.

The rearrangement joins TRBV28 to TRBJ2-7; TRBD2 matches at 13 bases. This CDR3 has 15 residues. Germline V CDR1 and CDR2: MDHEN, SYDVKM. V lost 6 bases to trimming and J lost 7 bases; unmatched junction nucleotides: 9. CDR3 bases: TGTGCCAGCAGACCCGGACTAGCGGGAGTTCGGGAGCAGTACTTC. Amino acids: CASRPGLAGVREQYF.

This chain uses TRBV18 with TRBJ1-1; D is possibly TRBD1 (6 bases). Germline CDR1 reads KGHSH; CDR2 reads LQKENI. The CDR3 sequence is 16 residues long. Trimming left V 0 bases short and J 1 base short, with 12 bases between. CDR3 sequence: CASSPPTGLGNTEAFF. The CDR3 region has the DNA TGTGCCAGCTCACCACCCACAGGGCTGGGGAACACTGAAGCTTTCTTT.

This clone was detected a few times. The V and J genes are TRBV5-1 and TRBJ2-3; D call uncertain. Trimming left V 2 bases short and J 6 bases short, with 13 bases between. The CDR3 loop spans 14 amino acids. In germline, CDR1 is SGHRS, CDR2 YFSETQ. The DNA of the CDR3 is TGCGCCAGCAGCTTCAAGACCCCCCCGGATACGCAGTATTTT. Translation: CASSFKTPPDTQYF.

The chain combines TRBV14 with TRBJ1-4, with D unresolved. V was shortened by 0 bases and J by 6 bases, with 8 bases between the two germline ends. The CDR3 is made up of 14 amino acids. CDR1 and CDR2 from the germline V gene are SGHDN and FVKESK. For the CDR3, the DNA is TGTGCCAGCAGCCAAGATACGGGGTATGAAAAACTGTTTTTT. Its protein is CASSQDTGYEKLFF. Using reference TRBV14 and TRBJ1-4 for the parts outside the CDR3, the full variable domain is EAGVTQFPSHSVIEKGQTVTLRCDPISGHDNLYWYRRVMGKEIKFLLHFVKESKQDESGMPNNRFLAERTGGTYSTLKVQPAELEDSGVYFCASSQDTGYEKLFFGSGTQLSVL.

This chain connects TRBV19 to TRBJ1-5, with D possibly being TRBD1 (6 bases). Germline CDR1 reads LNHDA; CDR2 reads SQIVND (reference sequence). The CDR3 totals 17 residues. The ends were cut back, 1 base at V and 5 bases at J, with 18 bases in the middle. The CDR3 nucleotides are TGTGCCAGTAGTATAGGCCAGGGGCTTGGACCTTATCAGCCCCAGCATTTT. Its protein product is CASSIGQGLGPYQPQHF.

This rearrangement joins TRBV14 to TRBJ2-1, with TRBD2 identical over 9 bases. The CDR3 is 16 residues long. Germline lookup yields CDR1 SGHDN and CDR2 FVKESK. The J segment lost 10 bases and the V segment lost 3 bases, leaving 13 bases of the junction unmatched. The CDR3 bases are TGTGCCAGCAGCCAGTCCTATACTAGCGGGTTAGAGGAGCAGTTCTTC. Translated, it gives CASSQSYTSGLEEQFF.

A few counts support this clone. The CDR3 DNA sequence: TGTGCCAGCAGTGAATATTACGTGTCGTATGGGATGAACACTGAAGCTTTCTTT. As protein: CASSEYYVSYGMNTEAFF. This chain uses TRBV25-1 with TRBJ1-1, with D unclear. The germline CDR1 and CDR2 sequences are MGHDK and SYGVNS. Trimming pared 0 bases from V and 0 bases from J, leaving 17 bases between. This CDR3 has 18 amino acids.

The rearrangement uses TRBV6-4 and TRBJ2-7, with D possibly TRBD1 on 5 matching bases. The CDR3 has 14 residues. The V gene lost 3 bases and the J gene lost 0 bases, with 9 bases spanning the gap. Germline V gene sequence: CDR1 MRHNA, CDR2 SNTAGT. As DNA, the CDR3 is TGTGCCAGCAGTGAGACAGTAAACTCCTACGAGCAGTACTTC. Amino acids: CASSETVNSYEQYF.

The rearrangement joins TRBV28 to TRBJ2-1; possibly TRBD1 for D (8 bases). Trimming stripped 6 bases from V and 4 bases from J, with 19 bases between. There are 16 residues in the CDR3. Germline loops: CDR1 MDHEN, CDR2 SYDVKM. The CDR3: CASRSTGGGHYNEQFF. CDR3 DNA: TGTGCCAGCAGGTCCACAGGGGGGGGCCATTACAATGAGCAGTTCTTC.

The CDR3 spells CASTTWGGYWYF. CDR3 bases: TGTGCCAGCACCACCTGGGGAGGGTATTGGTACTTC. J is TRBJ2-7 and V is TRBV28, with 7 positions matching TRBD2. In germline, CDR1 is MDHEN, CDR2 SYDVKM. There are 12 residues in the CDR3. The V segment lost 7 bases and the J segment 12 bases; nucleotides outside the gene matches: 12. Full variable domain (remainder filled in from reference TRBV28 and TRBJ2-7): DVKVTQSSRYLVKRTGEKVFLECVQDMDHENMFWYRQDPGLGLRLIYFSYDVKMKEKGDIPEGYSVSREKKERFSLILESASTNQTSMYLCASTTWGGYWYFGPGTRLTVT.

The chain combines TRBV19 with TRBJ2-7; no reliable D call. Trimming pared 1 base from V and 2 bases from J, leaving 6 bases between. CDR1 LNHDA and CDR2 SQIVND come from the germline V gene (reference sequence). There are 13 residues in the CDR3. In DNA, the CDR3 is TGTGCCAGTAGTATAGCGTTACCCTACGAGCAGTACTTC. Amino acids: CASSIALPYEQYF.

CDR3 sequence (DNA): TGTGCCAGCAGCTTAGAGGCGGGAGTGGGCAATGAGCAGTTCTTC. Its protein is CASSLEAGVGNEQFF. The chain couples TRBV7-2 to TRBJ2-1; 7 bases agree with TRBD2. Losses at the gene ends were 1 base for V and 6 bases for J; bases not matched to a gene: 6. Germline V gives CDR1 SGHTA, CDR2 FQGNSA. CDR3 length equals 15 residues.